The 4 T cell receptor beta chains below were found in one sample sequenced in a study of cytomegalovirus exposure and HLA in healthy donors. In the PCR, 60 Vbeta and 13 Jbeta primers were used. The table came from immunoSEQ multiplex PCR; TCRdb's copy has only in-frame clones and leaves some out. The sample carries roughly 90,000 clones, about 82% recorded once. The sample taken for sequencing was PBMCs. Receptors were obtained from a man aged 30 to 39 in good health and CMV-seronegative.

This clone was seen only a few times. The chain has TRBV9 and TRBJ2-3; D is unresolved. Trimming cost V 0 bases and J 3 bases, with 2 bases left between them. Germline V CDR1 and CDR2: SGDLS, YYNGEE. This CDR3 is built from 12 residues. CDR3 protein: CASSVATDTQYF. CDR3 bases: TGTGCCAGCAGCGTAGCTACAGATACGCAGTATTTT.

The V and J genes are TRBV14 and TRBJ2-2, with D maybe TRBD1 (6 bases). The germline V gene has CDR1 SGHDN and CDR2 FVKESK. V shed 4 bases and J shed 1 base, with 16 bases lying between them. The CDR3 is made up of 17 amino acids. This CDR3 is CASSPGQGRMNTGELFF. The CDR3 region has the DNA TGTGCCAGCAGCCCGGGGCAGGGGAGAATGAACACCGGGGAGCTGTTTTTT.

This chain links TRBV29-1 with TRBJ2-7; D gene uncertain. The CDR3 is 11 residues long. Deletions cut 4 bases from V and 4 bases from J, with 8 bases between. The germline V gene encodes CDR1 SQVTM and CDR2 ANQGSEA. The CDR3 nucleotides are TGCAGCGTTGTAGTACAGTACGAGCAGTACTTC. Its translation is CSVVVQYEQYF.

This rearrangement joins TRBV7-2 to TRBJ1-4; D remains ambiguous. This CDR3 spans 15 amino acids. Germline CDR1 and CDR2: SGHTA and FQGNSA. V gave up 1 base and J gave up 5 bases, with 11 bases separating them. This CDR3 reads CASSLGAGVNEKLFF. The CDR3 DNA reads TGTGCCAGCAGCTTAGGGGCAGGTGTAAATGAAAAACTGTTTTTT.